The rows below give T cell receptor beta chains drawn from one sample of a study of blood T cell repertoires in COVID-19. Data came from immunoSEQ multiplex PCR; TCRdb stores just in-frame clones and leaves some out. The sample consists of about 330,000 clones, 87% of them appearing once. Sequenced input: PBMCs or T cells enriched from blood (not recorded which). These receptors all stem from a woman younger than 45 who had recovered from COVID-19. Each CDR3 is given with its conserved first and last residue. The order of the fields is J gene, clone size, V gene, D gene, CDR3 protein, CDR3 DNA. A D gene is named only where the DNA matches it firmly. The size field is filled for only some rows; it gives once, few, many or a size class.

TRBJ1-2,.,TRBV19,TRBD1,CASSTQGANGYTF,TGTGCCAGTAGTACACAGGGGGCGAATGGCTACACCTTC
TRBJ1-2,few,TRBV19,TRBD1,CASSTPGDSNGYTF,TGTGCCAGTAGTACTCCCGGGGACAGCAATGGCTACACCTTC
TRBJ2-7,.,TRBV6-5,TRBD1,CASSYGTGLSEQYF,TGTGCCAGCAGTTACGGGACAGGCCTCTCCGAGCAGTACTTC
TRBJ1-1,.,TRBV5-4,.,CASSPWRQRMNTEAFF,TGTGCCAGCAGCCCCTGGAGGCAGAGAATGAACACTGAAGCTTTCTTT
TRBJ1-1,.,TRBV5-1,.,CASSPDLAGTEAFF,TGCGCCAGCAGCCCCGACTTAGCGGGCACTGAAGCTTTCTTT
TRBJ1-2,.,TRBV5-1,.,CASSPEGMGYGYTF,TGCGCCAGCAGCCCCGAGGGAATGGGCTATGGCTACACCTTC
TRBJ1-1,.,TRBV20-1,.,CSASLRIGVNTEAFF,TGCAGTGCTAGTTTGAGAATTGGTGTGAACACTGAAGCTTTCTTT
TRBJ2-1,.,TRBV27,.,CASSLVGAGNEQFF,TGTGCCAGCAGTTTAGTGGGGGCCGGGAATGAGCAGTTCTTC
TRBJ1-1,.,TRBV5-1,TRBD1,CASSSPGQGAAEAFF,TGCGCCAGCAGCTCTCCGGGACAGGGGGCCGCTGAAGCTTTCTTT
TRBJ1-2,.,TRBV2,.,CASTGRSRDYGYTF,TGTGCCAGCACCGGAAGGTCGCGGGACTATGGCTACACCTTC
TRBJ1-2,.,TRBV27,TRBD1,CASSPTGNGYTF,TGTGCCAGCAGTCCGACAGGGAATGGCTACACCTTC
TRBJ1-2,.,TRBV19,TRBD1,CASSPWTGAGGYTF,TGTGCCAGTAGTCCGTGGACAGGGGCAGGTGGCTACACCTTC
TRBJ2-3,.,TRBV19,.,CASSAGRTDTQYF,TGTGCCAGTAGTGCAGGGCGCACAGATACGCAGTATTTT
TRBJ1-2,.,TRBV6-4,.,CASSASQGPNPQGYTF,TGTGCCAGCAGTGCCTCACAGGGTCCCAATCCCCAGGGCTACACCTTC
TRBJ1-1,.,TRBV9,.,CASSSQSTGNVEAFF,TGTGCCAGCAGCTCACAATCCACGGGGAACGTGGAAGCTTTCTTT
TRBJ1-2,.,TRBV7-6,.,CASSLAAGIGYGYTF,TGTGCCAGCAGCTTAGCGGCCGGGATAGGGTATGGCTACACCTTC
TRBJ2-2,.,TRBV6-6,TRBD1,CASRPGQGVTGELFF,TGTGCCAGCAGACCAGGACAGGGGGTCACCGGGGAGCTGTTTTTT
TRBJ2-7,.,TRBV5-1,.,CASSLVPGQYEQYF,TGCGCCAGCAGCCTGGTTCCGGGACAATACGAGCAGTACTTC
TRBJ1-2,.,TRBV11-2,TRBD1,CASSPGGTYGYTF,TGTGCCAGCAGCCCAGGGGGGACCTATGGCTACACCTTC
TRBJ2-1,.,TRBV2,.,CASSEVGPGTLRQFF,TGTGCCAGCAGTGAAGTGGGCCCGGGGACTCTCCGGCAGTTCTTC
TRBJ1-1,.,TRBV9,.,CASSAPGIPAEAFF,TGTGCCAGCAGCGCACCAGGGATACCGGCTGAAGCTTTCTTT
TRBJ2-2,.,TRBV29-1,.,CSVKTGDTGELFF,TGCAGCGTGAAGACTGGAGACACCGGGGAGCTGTTTTTT
TRBJ1-1,.,TRBV20-1,.,CSASRGPNTEAFF,TGCAGTGCTAGTAGGGGCCCGAACACTGAAGCTTTCTTT
TRBJ2-7,.,TRBV19,.,CASSRGQGLNEQYF,TGTGCCAGTAGCCGCGGCCAGGGGCTAAACGAGCAGTACTTC
TRBJ1-1,once,TRBV18,.,CASSPALGPEAFF,TGTGCCAGCTCACCAGCCCTGGGCCCTGAAGCTTTCTTT
TRBJ2-6,.,TRBV5-4,TRBD2,CASSKELAGGQSVRNVLTF,TGTGCCAGCAGCAAGGAACTAGCGGGGGGGCAATCGGTACGGAACGTCCTGACTTTC
TRBJ1-3,.,TRBV6-5,.,CASSQGVSGNTIYF,TGTGCCAGCAGCCAAGGGGTCTCTGGAAACACCATATATTTT
TRBJ2-7,.,TRBV30,TRBD2,CAWSKVWTSGGSGNEQYF,TGTGCCTGGAGTAAGGTCTGGACTAGCGGGGGCTCAGGGAACGAGCAGTACTTC
TRBJ1-1,.,TRBV18,.,CASSPQGNTEAFF,TGTGCCAGCTCACCCCAGGGTAACACTGAAGCTTTCTTT
TRBJ1-4,.,TRBV27,.,CASSLWGGNEKLFF,TGTGCCAGCAGTTTATGGGGAGGTAATGAAAAACTGTTTTTT
TRBJ1-6,.,TRBV30,.,CAWSVENFFHSPLHF,TGTGCCTGGAGTGTAGAGAACTTTTTTCACTCACCCCTCCACTTT
TRBJ2-7,.,TRBV18,.,CASSPLGAEQYF,TGTGCCAGCTCACCGCTCGGTGCCGAGCAGTACTTC
TRBJ2-7,.,TRBV19,TRBD1,CASSQQGAGQYF,TGTGCCAGTAGTCAACAGGGGGCTGGGCAGTACTTC
TRBJ1-4,.,TRBV9,TRBD1,CASSVGGGGTGEKLFF,TGTGCCAGCAGCGTAGGTGGAGGAGGGACAGGGGAAAAACTGTTTTTT
TRBJ1-6,.,TRBV5-1,TRBD1,CASSLGTGGPYSPLHF,TGCGCCAGCAGCTTGGGGACAGGGGGTCCTTATTCACCCCTCCACTTT
TRBJ1-4,.,TRBV21-1,.,CASSNPAGGTNEKLFF,TGTGCCAGCAGCAACCCAGCCGGGGGAACTAATGAAAAACTGTTTTTT
TRBJ1-4,once,TRBV27,.,CASSSQIPAATNEKLFF,TGTGCCAGCAGTTCTCAGATACCCGCTGCAACTAATGAAAAACTGTTTTTT
TRBJ2-1,.,TRBV9,.,CASSVGLGSSYNEQFF,TGTGCCAGCAGCGTAGGCTTGGGGAGCTCCTACAATGAGCAGTTCTTC
TRBJ1-1,.,TRBV10-3,.,CAISSQGSTEAFF,TGTGCCATCAGCAGTCAGGGGAGCACTGAAGCTTTCTTT
TRBJ1-1,.,TRBV7-2,TRBD1,CASSRRDRGWKTEAFF,TGTGCCAGCAGCCGCCGGGACAGGGGATGGAAAACTGAAGCTTTCTTT
TRBJ1-5,.,TRBV6-5,TRBD1,CATSTGALGNQPQHF,TGTGCCACCTCCACAGGGGCGTTGGGCAATCAGCCCCAGCATTTT
TRBJ1-1,.,TRBV5-5,TRBD1,CASSLANQAGGKDTEAFF,TGTGCCAGCAGCTTGGCCAATCAGGCAGGGGGCAAGGACACTGAAGCTTTCTTT
TRBJ2-1,.,TRBV5-1,.,CASSLASVGRANEQFF,TGCGCCAGCAGCTTGGCCTCGGTTGGCAGGGCCAATGAGCAGTTCTTC
TRBJ2-7,.,TRBV10-3,TRBD1,CAISESRVGQWSSYEQYF,TGTGCCATCAGTGAGTCTAGAGTGGGACAGTGGAGCTCCTACGAGCAGTACTTC
TRBJ2-1,.,TRBV7-9,TRBD2,CASSLESGGVTYNEQFF,TGTGCCAGCAGCTTAGAGTCGGGGGGGGTCACCTACAATGAGCAGTTCTTC
TRBJ1-5,few,TRBV7-9,TRBD1,CASSLVVGTGRNQPQHF,TGTGCCAGCAGCTTAGTCGTAGGGACAGGAAGAAATCAGCCCCAGCATTTT
TRBJ1-6,.,TRBV19,.,CASSIKTPGSPLHF,TGTGCCAGTAGTATTAAAACGCCCGGTTCACCCCTCCACTTT
TRBJ1-3,.,TRBV6-2/TRBV6-3,.,CASSYSLSGGGSRYTGNTIYF,TGTGCCAGCAGTTACTCGCTCTCGGGAGGCGGCAGCCGCTATACTGGAAACACCATATATTTT
TRBJ1-1,once,TRBV30,.,CAWDGAGTEAFF,TGTGCCTGGGATGGGGCCGGGACTGAAGCTTTCTTT
TRBJ2-1,.,TRBV4-1,.,CASSQDKTGHFYEQFF,TGCGCCAGCAGCCAAGATAAAACAGGCCATTTCTATGAGCAGTTCTTC